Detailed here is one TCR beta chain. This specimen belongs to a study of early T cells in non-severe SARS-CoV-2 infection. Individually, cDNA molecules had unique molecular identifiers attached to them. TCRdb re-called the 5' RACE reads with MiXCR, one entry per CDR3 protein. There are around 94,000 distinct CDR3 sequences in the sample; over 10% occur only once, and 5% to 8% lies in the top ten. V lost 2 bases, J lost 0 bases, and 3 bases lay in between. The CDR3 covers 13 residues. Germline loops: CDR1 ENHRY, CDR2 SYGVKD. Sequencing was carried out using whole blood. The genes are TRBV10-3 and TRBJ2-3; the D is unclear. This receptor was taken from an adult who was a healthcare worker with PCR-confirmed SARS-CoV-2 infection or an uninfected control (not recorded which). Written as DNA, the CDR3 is TGTGCCATCAGTGAGGTCAGCACAGATACGCAGTATTTT. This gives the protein CAISEVSTDTQYF.